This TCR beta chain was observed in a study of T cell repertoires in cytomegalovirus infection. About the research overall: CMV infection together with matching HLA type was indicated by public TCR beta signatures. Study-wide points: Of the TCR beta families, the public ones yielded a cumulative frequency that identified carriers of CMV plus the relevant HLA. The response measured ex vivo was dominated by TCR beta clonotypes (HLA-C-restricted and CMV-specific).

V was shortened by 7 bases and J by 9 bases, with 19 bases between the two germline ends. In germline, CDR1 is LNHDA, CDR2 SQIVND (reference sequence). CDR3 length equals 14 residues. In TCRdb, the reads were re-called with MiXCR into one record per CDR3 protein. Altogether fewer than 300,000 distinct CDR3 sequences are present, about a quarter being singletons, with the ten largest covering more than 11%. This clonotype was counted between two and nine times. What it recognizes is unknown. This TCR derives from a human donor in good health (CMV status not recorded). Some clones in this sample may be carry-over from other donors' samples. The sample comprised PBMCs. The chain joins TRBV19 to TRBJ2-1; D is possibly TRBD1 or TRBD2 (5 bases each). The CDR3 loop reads CASKLEGRSSEQFF. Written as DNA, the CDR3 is TGTGCCAGTAAACTCGAGGGGAGAAGTAGTGAGCAGTTCTTC.